This T cell receptor (beta chain) was recorded in a study of CD8+ T cells in alopecia areata. It was from alopecia areata patients that lesional scalp punch biopsies and peripheral blood were collected. Isolation of CD4+ and CD8+ T cells from PBMCs was achieved by sorting. Reverse transcribed after extraction, RNA yielded cDNA as the sequencing template. Generated by immunoSEQ multiplex PCR, the TCRdb table keeps only in-frame clones and is missing some. The sample holds about 130,000 clones, 45% to 50% seen once. Findings of the study overall: Sequence data from scalp samples additionally include resident alphabeta T cells of normal skin. It was less clear whether patients shared TCRs than it was in mice, possibly because of HLA.

As regards this clone: The antigen is not known.

The sequencing used CD8+ T cells sorted from blood, collected at week 0. The receptor's source is a human donor with alopecia areata.

The CDR3 DNA sequence: TGTGCCAGCAGCACGCAACAGGGCTCCTACGAGCAGTACTTC. It specifies CASSTQQGSYEQYF. V usage is TRBV7-9 and J usage is TRBJ2-7; weak D call: TRBD1 (6 bases). Germline V gene sequence: CDR1 SEHNR, CDR2 FQNEAQ (reference sequence). CDR3 length equals 14 residues. Trimming shortened V by 5 bases and J by 0 bases, and 11 bases separated the two germline ends. Filled out from reference TRBV7-9 and TRBJ2-7, the complete variable domain reads DTGVSQNPRHKITKRGQNVTFRCDPISEHNRLYWYRQTLGQGPEFLTYFQNEAQLEKSRLLSDRFSAERPKGSFSTLEIQRTEQGDSAMYLCASSTQQGSYEQYFGPGTRLTVT.